The sequence of this TCR beta chain was determined in a study of blood T cell repertoires in COVID-19. Study-level background: Samples came from the United States, Italy and Spain, spanning acute and convalescent COVID-19.

Libraries were prepared by immunoSEQ multiplex PCR; TCRdb keeps only in-frame clonotypes and omits some of them. The sample has 150,000 to 200,000 clones, about 93% seen once. CDR1 GTSNPN and CDR2 SVGIG come from the germline V gene (reference sequence). J was trimmed by 3 bases and V by 8 bases; bases with no gene match: 9. This CDR3 is built from 13 residues. This rearrangement joins TRBV30 to TRBJ2-7; 8 positions agree with TRBD1. Specimen: peripheral blood. The TCR originated in a woman aged 45-60 years with acute or convalescent COVID-19. CDR3 region: CAIRRTGSYEQYF. The CDR3, as DNA: TGTGCCATTCGCAGGACAGGGAGCTACGAGCAGTACTTC.